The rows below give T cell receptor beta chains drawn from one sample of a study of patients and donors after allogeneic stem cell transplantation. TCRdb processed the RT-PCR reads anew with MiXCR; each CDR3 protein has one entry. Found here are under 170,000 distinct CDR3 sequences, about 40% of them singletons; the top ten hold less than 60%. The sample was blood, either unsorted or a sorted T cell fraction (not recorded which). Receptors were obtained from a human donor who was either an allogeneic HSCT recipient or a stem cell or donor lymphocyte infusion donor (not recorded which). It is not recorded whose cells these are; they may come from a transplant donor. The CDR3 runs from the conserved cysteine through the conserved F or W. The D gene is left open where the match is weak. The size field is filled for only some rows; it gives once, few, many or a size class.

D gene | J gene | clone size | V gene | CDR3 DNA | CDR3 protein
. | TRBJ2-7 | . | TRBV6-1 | TGTGCCAGCAGTGAACAGGTGCCCTCCTACGAGCAGTACTTC | CASSEQVPSYEQYF
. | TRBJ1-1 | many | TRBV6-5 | TGTGCCAGCAGATTATTCGGGTTCACTGAAGCTTTCTTT | CASRLFGFTEAFF
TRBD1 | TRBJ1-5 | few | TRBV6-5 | TGTGCCAGCAGTCCGACTCCTTCGACAGGGAATCAGCCCCAGCATTTT | CASSPTPSTGNQPQHF
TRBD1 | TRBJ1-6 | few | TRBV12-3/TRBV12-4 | TGTGCCAGCAGTACAGGGGGACAGCGTAATTCACCCCTCCACTTT | CASSTGGQRNSPLHF
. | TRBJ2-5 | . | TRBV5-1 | TGCGCCAGCAGCTTGCTAGGGACCGAGACCCAGTACTTC | CASSLLGTETQYF
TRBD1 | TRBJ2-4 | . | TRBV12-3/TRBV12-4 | TGTGCCAGCAGTTTCGACAGGGGAGACAAAAACATTCAGTACTTC | CASSFDRGDKNIQYF
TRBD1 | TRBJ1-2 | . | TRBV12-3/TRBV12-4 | TGTGCCAGCAAGGGGACAGGGGAGGCCTATGGCTACACCTTC | CASKGTGEAYGYTF
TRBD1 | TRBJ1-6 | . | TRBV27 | TGTGCCAGCAGTTCCTCCGGGACAGGGAACAATTCACCCCTCCACTTT | CASSSSGTGNNSPLHF
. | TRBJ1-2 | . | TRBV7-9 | TGTGCCAGCAGCTCTTCCAAGGGGGGCGCGAATGGCTACACCTTC | CASSSSKGGANGYTF
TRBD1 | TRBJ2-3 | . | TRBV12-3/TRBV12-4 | TGTGCCAGCAGTCCGGACAGGGGATCGGATACGCAGTATTTT | CASSPDRGSDTQYF
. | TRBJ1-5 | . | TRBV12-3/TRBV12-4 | TGTGCCAGCAGACCCCGGGACGGATATATCAATCAGCCCCAGCATTTT | CASRPRDGYINQPQHF
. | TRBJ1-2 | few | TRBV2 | TGTGCCAGCAATTACGCAAACTATGGCTACACCTTC | CASNYANYGYTF
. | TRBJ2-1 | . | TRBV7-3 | TGTGCCAGCAGCTCCGGACCTATCAATGAGCAGTTCTTC | CASSSGPINEQFF
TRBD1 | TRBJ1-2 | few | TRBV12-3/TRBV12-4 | TGTGCCAGCAGTTTTTCCATTTTATCGACAGGGGTGGGCTACACCTTC | CASSFSILSTGVGYTF
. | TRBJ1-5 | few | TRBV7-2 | TGTGCCAGCACCACCGGACCCCCAGGCAATCAGCCCCAGCATTTT | CASTTGPPGNQPQHF
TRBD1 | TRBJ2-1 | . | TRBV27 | TGTGCCAGCAGGGGACAGGCAAGCTCCTACAATGAGCAGTTCTTC | CASRGQASSYNEQFF
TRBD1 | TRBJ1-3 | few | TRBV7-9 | TGTGCCAGCACCCCAGGCTACAGGGGGCAGACTGGAAACACCATATATTTT | CASTPGYRGQTGNTIYF
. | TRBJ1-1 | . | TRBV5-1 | TGCGCCAGCAGCTTGAGGATCGGGGAGGTGGGCACTGAAGCTTTCTTT | CASSLRIGEVGTEAFF
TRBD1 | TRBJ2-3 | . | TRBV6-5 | TGTGCCAGCAGAGACAGGGGAATCACAGATACGCAGTATTTT | CASRDRGITDTQYF
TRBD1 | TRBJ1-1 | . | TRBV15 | TGTGCCACCAGCGACACAGGGGAAACTGAAGCTTTCTTT | CATSDTGETEAFF
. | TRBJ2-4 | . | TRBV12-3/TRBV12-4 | TGTGCCAGCAGTTTAGGGCAGGGGACCCCCCTAGCCAAAAACATTCAGTACTTC | CASSLGQGTPLAKNIQYF
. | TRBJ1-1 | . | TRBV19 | TGTGCCAGTAGTATCGACACTGAAGCTTTCTTT | CASSIDTEAFF
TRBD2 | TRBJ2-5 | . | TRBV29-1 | TGCAGCGTTGAAGGGAATGCGGGGGGGCCTAAGACCCAGTACTTC | CSVEGNAGGPKTQYF
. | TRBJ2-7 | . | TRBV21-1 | TGTGCCAGCAGCATCCCGGACAGGGTAAACGAGCAGTACTTC | CASSIPDRVNEQYF